Following are 32 T cell receptor beta chains from one sample sequenced in a study of blood T cell repertoires in COVID-19. Sequencing was performed with immunoSEQ multiplex PCR; in TCRdb, only in-frame clones are kept and a portion is missing. The data show about 220,000 clones, 88% seen once. What was sequenced was PBMCs or T cells enriched from blood (not recorded which). These receptors were taken from a woman aged 50 to 60 with acute COVID-19.

This clone was seen only once. V and J are TRBV7-9 and TRBJ2-6, with 9 bases lining up with TRBD1. Germline CDR1 and CDR2: SEHNR and FQNEAQ (reference sequence). The CDR3 sequence is 18 residues long. The V gene end was trimmed by 2 bases and the J gene end by 4 bases; junction bases not matched to a gene: 9. The DNA of the CDR3 is TGTGCCAGCAGCTTATTTAGACAGGGGGTTTACGGGGCCAACGTCCTGACTTTC. Amino acid sequence: CASSLFRQGVYGANVLTF.

This chain joins TRBV7-8 and TRBJ2-1; D is unclear. Per the germline V gene, CDR1 is SGHVS and CDR2 is FQNEAQ. Between the trimmed V and J ends, which lost 3 bases and 5 bases, there was a span of 14 bases. This CDR3 comprises 15 residues. CDR3 sequence reads: CASSFSVGPNNEQFF. The DNA of the CDR3 is TGTGCCAGCAGCTTCTCTGTCGGTCCCAACAATGAGCAGTTCTTC.

The chain joins TRBV7-3 to TRBJ2-1, with 7 positions matching TRBD2. The CDR3 is made up of 15 amino acids. V was clipped by 2 bases and J by 5 bases; unmatched bases: 6. The germline V gene encodes CDR1 SGHTA and CDR2 FQGTGA. The DNA for the CDR3 is TGTGCCAGCAGCTTAGTCAGCGGGAACAACAATGAGCAGTTCTTC. It translates to CASSLVSGNNNEQFF.

CDR3 protein: CASSDPRVSNEKLFF. The DNA of the CDR3 is TGTGCCAGCAGTGACCCTCGGGTCTCTAATGAAAAACTGTTTTTT. The rearrangement joins TRBV25-1 to TRBJ1-4, with unresolved D. The CDR3 runs 15 residues. The germline V gene has CDR1 MGHDK and CDR2 SYGVNS. Trimming cost V 3 bases and J 3 bases, with 11 bases left between them.

The gene calls are TRBV7-9 and TRBJ2-7; TRBD1 aligns across 8 bases. Germline CDR1 is SEHNR and CDR2 is FQNEAQ (reference sequence). After removal of 5 bases from V and 5 bases from J, the junction contained 8 bases not matched to a gene. The length of the CDR3 is 14 residues. DNA for the CDR3: TGTGCCAGCAGCGCCCGGGACAGGATCAACGAGCAGTACTTC. Amino acids: CASSARDRINEQYF.

The gene calls are TRBV4-1 and TRBJ2-1, with 10 bases identical to TRBD2. Germline-derived CDR1 and CDR2 are MGHRA and YSYEKL. This CDR3 is built from 16 residues. Trimming took 1 base from V and 12 from J; bases not matched to a gene: 12. The CDR3 protein is CASSQGGGLAGVLQFF. In DNA form, the CDR3 reads TGCGCCAGCAGCCAAGGAGGGGGGCTAGCGGGAGTTTTGCAGTTCTTC.

This chain links TRBV7-8 with TRBJ2-1; perhaps TRBD2 as D (5 bases). The CDR3 runs 14 residues. The germline CDR1 and CDR2 sequences are SGHVS and FQNEAQ. The ends were cut back, 5 bases at V and 5 bases at J, with 13 bases in the middle. This CDR3 is CASSLTIRDNEQFF. For the CDR3, the DNA is TGTGCCAGCAGCCTGACTATCCGAGACAATGAGCAGTTCTTC.

CDR3 sequence (DNA): TGTGCCAGCAGCCATTCGGACAGGGCAGGAGCTTTCTTT. Its protein product is CASSHSDRAGAFF. This sequence joins TRBV5-5 and TRBJ1-1; 8 bases are a match to TRBD1. The CDR3 extends over 13 amino acids. From germline, CDR1 is SGHKS and CDR2 YYEKEE (reference sequence). Trimming removed 4 bases from V and 10 bases from J; junction bases left unmatched: 9.

To note about this clone: At one boundary the junction diverges from the germline segment, which might be a read error. The chain links TRBV6-5 to TRBJ2-7; TRBD1 matches 8 bases. Germline assignment: CDR1 MNHEY and CDR2 SVGAGI. The CDR3 extends over 15 amino acids. The CDR3 DNA is TGTACCAGCAGGCCGACAGGGGCCCATCCCTACGAGCAGTACTTC. Translation gives CTSRPTGAHPYEQYF.

The chain combines TRBV18 with TRBJ2-1, with 7 positions matching TRBD1. V shed 5 bases and J 9 bases; nucleotides not matched to a gene: 7. CDR3 length: 13 residues. Germline assignment: CDR1 KGHSH and CDR2 LQKENI. The CDR3 bases are TGTGCCAGCTCATCCCACCGGGACAGTGAGCAGTTCTTC. As protein: CASSSHRDSEQFF. The full variable domain, completed using reference TRBV18 and TRBJ2-1, is NAGVMQNPRHLVRRRGQEARLRCSPMKGHSHVYWYRQLPEEGLKFMVYLQKENIIDESGMPKERFSAEFPKEGPSILRIQQVVRGDSAAYFCASSSHRDSEQFFGPGTRLTVL.

This sequence joins TRBV4-3 and TRBJ2-5, with TRBD1 matching 8 bases. Trimming cost V 1 base and J 1 base; bases outside gene matches: 2. From germline, CDR1 is LGHNA and CDR2 YSLEER. The CDR3 contains 15 residues. CDR3 region: CASSQGGTGQETQYF. CDR3 nucleotides: TGCGCCAGCAGCCAAGGGGGGACAGGCCAAGAGACCCAGTACTTC.

This chain joins TRBV3-1 (or the pseudogene TRBV3-2) and TRBJ1-5; possibly TRBD1 for D (6 bases). The CDR3 covers 14 residues. V was pared by 1 base and J by 9 bases, with 13 bases between. CDR1 is LGHDT, CDR2 YNNKEL, per germline (reference sequence). The CDR3 is CASSQGTEGRPQHF. In nucleotides, the CDR3 is TGTGCCAGCAGCCAAGGGACAGAAGGGCGGCCCCAGCATTTT.

The rearrangement links TRBV3-1 (or the pseudogene TRBV3-2) to TRBJ2-3; 13 nucleotides match TRBD2. The CDR3 has 19 amino acids. The V and J ends lost 2 bases and 1 base, in that order; junction bases with no gene match: 9. Germline loops: CDR1 LGHDT, CDR2 YNNKEL (reference sequence). The CDR3 region is CASSQNLGLAGSRTDTQYF. The CDR3 coding sequence is TGTGCCAGCAGCCAAAACCTGGGACTAGCGGGATCCCGCACAGATACGCAGTATTTT.

This clone was seen once. V and J are TRBV3-1 (or the pseudogene TRBV3-2) and TRBJ2-7; TRBD2 agrees at 11 bases. Trimming cost V 1 base and J 1 base; bases outside gene matches: 12. Germline V gene data show CDR1 as LGHDT and CDR2 as YNNKEL (reference sequence). CDR3 length: 19 residues. The CDR3: CASSQVRPSGRPISYEQYF. In DNA, the CDR3 is TGTGCCAGCAGCCAAGTTCGGCCTAGCGGGAGGCCAATTTCCTACGAGCAGTACTTC.

The genes are TRBV29-1 and TRBJ1-1; no firm D call. The CDR3 is 11 amino acids. V was pared by 5 bases and J by 1 base, with 5 bases between. Per germline, CDR1 SQVTM and CDR2 ANQGSEA. CDR3 DNA sequence: TGCAGCGTTACTACGAACACTGAAGCTTTCTTT. Translated: CSVTTNTEAFF.

V usage is TRBV10-2 and J usage is TRBJ1-5; D may be TRBD1 (5 bases). The length of the CDR3 is 14 residues. The germline V and J ends were trimmed by 1 base and 3 bases, with 7 bases remaining between them. Per the germline V gene, CDR1 is WSHSY and CDR2 is SAAADI. The CDR3 here is CASSEWTINQPQHF. The CDR3 DNA is TGCGCCAGCAGTGAGTGGACAATCAATCAGCCCCAGCATTTT.

Turning to this clone: One end of the junction does not line up with germline, which may come from a read error. The DNA for the CDR3 is TGTGCCAGCAGTTTATTGAGCGGTACCTCCTACAATGTGCAGTTCTTC. The encoded protein is CASSLLSGTSYNVQFF. The genes are TRBV27 and TRBJ2-1; TRBD2 might be the D (5 bases). CDR1 is MNHEY, CDR2 SMNVEV, per germline (reference sequence). This CDR3 region has 16 residues.

This chain connects TRBV11-3 to TRBJ2-3; tentatively, D is TRBD2 (7 bases). CDR1 is SGHNT and CDR2 is YENEEA in the germline V gene. Trimming took 7 bases from V and 6 from J, leaving 23 bases between them. The CDR3 length is 16 residues. The CDR3 here is CASTPWGGLWYDTQYF. In nucleotides, the CDR3 is TGTGCCAGCACCCCGTGGGGGGGGCTATGGTACGATACGCAGTATTTT.

The rearrangement joins TRBV4-2 to TRBJ2-7; D may be TRBD2 (6 bases). Per the germline V gene, CDR1 is LGHNA and CDR2 is YNFKEQ. The V end was cut by 0 bases, the J end by 6 bases, with 15 bases between. The CDR3 length is 15 residues. CDR3 protein: CASSQEVGLASEQYF. The CDR3 bases are TGTGCCAGCAGCCAAGAAGTTGGGCTAGCGAGCGAGCAGTACTTC.

V and J are TRBV9 and TRBJ2-2; 14 bases fit TRBD2. The V gene's germline CDR1 is SGDLS and CDR2 YYNGEE. With 4 bases clipped from V and 3 bases from J, the junction kept 11 bases outside the gene matches. CDR3 size: 19 residues. CDR3 in DNA: TGTGCCAGCAGCATACCGACTAGCGGGAGGGCCTGGGACACCGGGGAGCTGTTTTTT. It specifies CASSIPTSGRAWDTGELFF.

The chain has TRBV11-2 and TRBJ1-1, with a possible D match to TRBD1 (5 bases). The CDR3 length is 14 residues. Germline loops: CDR1 SGHAT, CDR2 FQNNGV. V was cut by 2 bases and J by 5 bases, with 12 bases left in between. The CDR3 nucleotides read TGTGCCAGCAGCTTAAGGGGAGGGGTAACTGAAGCTTTCTTT. It is translated as CASSLRGGVTEAFF.

As concerns this clone: One end of the junction varies from germline; a read error may be responsible. This chain uses TRBV7-9 with TRBJ2-7; 10 nucleotides align to TRBD2. The CDR3 totals 15 residues. Germline CDR1 is SEHNR and CDR2 is FQNEAQ (reference sequence). The CDR3: CASSLFELAGGPPAF. Here the CDR3 DNA reads TGTGCCAGCAGCTTGTTTGAGTTAGCGGGAGGACCCCCCGCCTTC.

The chain has TRBV7-2 and TRBJ1-3; maybe TRBD1 (6 bases). The CDR3 consists of 16 residues. The germline CDR1 and CDR2 sequences are SGHTA and FQGNSA. Trimming removed 2 bases from V and 4 bases from J, with 15 bases in between. CDR3 sequence (DNA): TGTGCCAGCAGCTTATCCCGACCGGACAGCGGAAACACCATATATTTT. It is translated as CASSLSRPDSGNTIYF.

In its sample, this clone was seen a few times. Other nucleotide sequences from this sample produce the same CDR3. J is TRBJ1-2 and V is TRBV29-1; 7 nucleotides line up with TRBD1. The CDR3 has 13 amino acids. Germline V gene sequence: CDR1 SQVTM, CDR2 ANQGSEA. The V gene end was trimmed by 4 bases and the J gene end by 3 bases; junction bases not matched to a gene: 5. CDR3 residues: CSVGGTGDYGYTF. The CDR3 DNA reads TGCAGCGTTGGTGGTACAGGGGACTATGGCTACACCTTC.

The genes are TRBV4-1 and TRBJ2-1; D remains ambiguous. V was cut by 4 bases and J by 6 bases, with 19 bases left in between. Germline V gene data show CDR1 as MGHRA and CDR2 as YSYEKL. This CDR3 comprises 16 residues. The DNA for the CDR3 is TGCGCCAGCAGCCGAAGAGCTATCGGAGCCGGCAATGAGCAGTTCTTC. Translating gives CASSRRAIGAGNEQFF.

This chain links TRBV7-9 with TRBJ2-1; tentative D call: TRBD2 (6 bases). V dropped 1 base and J dropped 0 bases, with 16 bases sitting between them. CDR1 is SEHNR and CDR2 is FQNEAQ in the germline V gene (reference sequence). CDR3 length equals 18 residues. CDR3: CASSLEVKGGSSYNEQFF. CDR3 in DNA: TGTGCCAGCAGCTTAGAAGTAAAAGGAGGGAGCTCCTACAATGAGCAGTTCTTC.

The rearrangement joins TRBV27 to TRBJ1-1; 7 bases match TRBD1. This CDR3 contains 12 residues. Trimming cost V 6 bases and J 5 bases; bases outside gene matches: 3. CDR1 and CDR2 from the germline V gene are MNHEY and SMNVEV (reference sequence). The CDR3 here is CASSFRGTEAFF. CDR3 coding DNA: TGTGCCAGCAGCTTCAGGGGGACTGAAGCTTTCTTT.

This chain uses TRBV5-1 with TRBJ2-5; no clear D. Germline CDR1 and CDR2: SGHRS and YFSETQ. This CDR3 is 13 amino acids long. V was cut by 4 bases and J by 0 bases, with 7 bases left in between. CDR3 sequence reads: CASSGTNQETQYF. CDR3 sequence (DNA): TGCGCCAGCAGCGGCACCAACCAAGAGACCCAGTACTTC.

The chain joins TRBV6-5 to TRBJ1-5; D remains unclear. CDR1 MNHEY and CDR2 SVGAGI come from the germline V gene. This CDR3 is built from 13 residues. The ends were cut back, 0 bases at V and 11 bases at J, with 11 bases in the middle. Here the CDR3 DNA reads TGTGCCAGCAGTTACTCTGTCCATCAATCCCAGCATTTT. It is translated as CASSYSVHQSQHF.

The rearrangement uses TRBV7-6 and TRBJ1-5; D remains ambiguous. CDR1 SGHVS and CDR2 FNYEAQ come from the germline V gene. V was clipped by 2 bases and J by 3 bases, with 8 bases between them. The CDR3 has 14 amino acids. The CDR3 DNA reads as TGTGCCAGCAGCTTAAGAGGGCTCAATCAGCCCCAGCATTTT. Translated: CASSLRGLNQPQHF.

V is TRBV18 and J is TRBJ1-4; perhaps TRBD1 as D (6 bases). CDR1 is KGHSH, CDR2 LQKENI, per germline. There are 16 residues in the CDR3. With 3 bases removed from V and 4 bases from J, the gap between germline ends came to 15 bases. In DNA, the CDR3 is TGTGCCAGCTCACCGGGTCAGACAGGTCGTAATGAAAAACTGTTTTTT. Amino acid sequence: CASSPGQTGRNEKLFF.

The chain combines TRBV6-4 with TRBJ2-7; no clear D. Germline CDR1 is MRHNA and CDR2 is SNTAGT. Trimming removed 6 bases at V and 0 bases at J, with 12 bases between. This CDR3 is built from 14 residues. DNA of the CDR3: TGTGCCAGCAGCCCTGACCGGAGCTCCTACGAGCAGTACTTC. It is translated as CASSPDRSSYEQYF.